This T cell receptor (beta chain) came from a study of beta chain features in type 1 diabetes. Study findings and constraints: In the patient group, naive, central memory and Treg TCRB repertoires seemed more alike than in the healthy donor group. There were fewer insertions and more deletions at the VDJ junctions of type 1 diabetes patients.

Expressed TCRB transcripts were sequenced because the entire RNA isolate underwent reverse transcription. Only in-frame clones appear in the TCRdb table, and some are missing; sequencing was by immunoSEQ multiplex PCR. The table records 620,000 or so clones, around 16% of them present only once. Points on this clone: Its antigen is as yet unknown.

CDR1 SGHTA and CDR2 FQGNSA come from the germline V gene. This CDR3 has 15 amino acids. Trimming cost V 2 bases and J 4 bases; bases outside gene matches: 4. Sample: naive CD4+ T cells from blood. The source of this sequence is a man aged 18 to 30 in good health. This chain joins TRBV7-2 and TRBJ2-2, with 7 bases lining up with TRBD2. The CDR3 coding sequence is TGTGCCAGCAGCTTACTGGCTAGCGGCACCGGGGAGCTGTTTTTT. Encoded protein: CASSLLASGTGELFF.